This is a list of T cell receptor beta chains from one sample in a study of cytomegalovirus exposure and HLA in healthy donors. Generated by immunoSEQ multiplex PCR, the TCRdb table keeps only in-frame clones and is missing some. The sample consists of roughly 100,000 clones, about 94% of them appearing once. The material sequenced was PBMCs. These receptors all come from a woman in her late teens or twenties in good health and CMV-seronegative. CDR3s include the opening cysteine and the closing phenylalanine or tryptophan. The order of the fields is CDR3 DNA, CDR3 protein, D gene, clone size, V gene, J gene. D genes are given only for firm matches. Size tells how often a clone was seen (once, few, many) or the class of an expanded clone, and some rows leave it out.

TGTGCCAGCAGCGTGGCCAGTTTCGCCTACGAGCAGTACTTC	CASSVASFAYEQYF	.	.	TRBV9	TRBJ2-7
TGTGCCAGCTCACCACCTTCAGGGGTGACCTACGAGCAGTACTTC	CASSPPSGVTYEQYF	.	.	TRBV18	TRBJ2-7
TGTGCCAGCAGCGGCCCTCGGACAGAACATTATGGCTACACCTTC	CASSGPRTEHYGYTF	.	.	TRBV2	TRBJ1-2
TGTGCCTGGAGTGTAAGACGAGGGAGTGAAGGCACGGCGGCGAACACTGAAGCTTTCTTT	CAWSVRRGSEGTAANTEAFF	.	.	TRBV30	TRBJ1-1
TGTGCCAGTAGTGCCGGGGGAGGAGCAGGAAACACCATATATTTT	CASSAGGGAGNTIYF	.	once	TRBV19	TRBJ1-3
TGTGCCAGCAGTCACAAACAGGGGGCGATCGCAGATACGCAGTATTTT	CASSHKQGAIADTQYF	TRBD1	.	TRBV27	TRBJ2-3
TGTGCCAGCAGCTTGGGTGGGGCAGAGCGGCAGTACTTC	CASSLGGAERQYF	.	.	TRBV5-4	TRBJ2-7
TGTGCCAGCGGGGGGATGGGCTACACCTTC	CASGGMGYTF	.	once	TRBV9	TRBJ1-2
TGTGCCAGCAGTTTAAGACTAGCGGGAGGTAATGAGCAGTTCTTC	CASSLRLAGGNEQFF	TRBD2	.	TRBV28	TRBJ2-1
TGCGCCAGCAGCTTTGACAGCGAATATGGCTACACCTTC	CASSFDSEYGYTF	.	.	TRBV5-1	TRBJ1-2
TGCGCCAGCAGCCCCTGGAAAGGAGATACTGAAGCTTTCTTT	CASSPWKGDTEAFF	.	.	TRBV4-1	TRBJ1-1
TGTGCCAGCAGCCCCTCCAGGGGCTCCTCTAACTATGGCTACACCTTC	CASSPSRGSSNYGYTF	.	.	TRBV9	TRBJ1-2
TGTGCCAGCTCACCACAAGGCGGGGTCACTGAAGCTTTCTTT	CASSPQGGVTEAFF	.	.	TRBV18	TRBJ1-1
TGCAGCGTTGACAGGGTCTCGTTCGGCTACACCTTC	CSVDRVSFGYTF	.	.	TRBV29-1	TRBJ1-2
TGCGCCAGCAGCCAAGAAGTGGGCAGGAGGACCCTATACGAGCAGTACTTC	CASSQEVGRRTLYEQYF	.	.	TRBV4-3	TRBJ2-7
TGTGCCAGCAGTGACTCAGCGGGCTCCTACAATGAGCAGTTCTTC	CASSDSAGSYNEQFF	.	.	TRBV6-4	TRBJ2-1
TGTGCCAGCAGCGTAGGTAGGGGAAACACTGAAGCTTTCTTT	CASSVGRGNTEAFF	.	once	TRBV9	TRBJ1-1
TGTGCCAGCTCACCTCCGGGACAAACCTTTAACACTGAAGCTTTCTTT	CASSPPGQTFNTEAFF	.	once	TRBV18	TRBJ1-1
TGCGCCAGCAGCCAAGATAGGGGCAACTCCTACGAGCAGTACTTC	CASSQDRGNSYEQYF	.	.	TRBV4-3	TRBJ2-7
TGTGCCAGCAGCGTAACGTCTATGAACACTGAAGCTTTCTTT	CASSVTSMNTEAFF	.	.	TRBV9	TRBJ1-1
TGTGCCAGCAGTTTATTTGCGGGACAGGGCAGGAACGAGCAGTACTTC	CASSLFAGQGRNEQYF	TRBD1	.	TRBV27	TRBJ2-7
TGTGCCAGCAGCCTATCCCCTAACTATGGCTACACCTTC	CASSLSPNYGYTF	.	.	TRBV7-6	TRBJ1-2
TGTGCCAGCAGCCGGGGACTAGCGGGAGTACGTACCGGGGAGCTGTTTTTT	CASSRGLAGVRTGELFF	TRBD2	.	TRBV7-9	TRBJ2-2
TGTGCCAGCAGTGGGGGGACTACGTATTACAATGAGCAGTTCTTC	CASSGGTTYYNEQFF	TRBD2	.	TRBV27	TRBJ2-1
TGCAGCGTTGAACGGACAGATTACGAGCAGTACTTC	CSVERTDYEQYF	.	few	TRBV29-1	TRBJ2-7
TGCGCCAGCACAGGACAGGACACAGATACGCAGTATTTT	CASTGQDTDTQYF	TRBD1	.	TRBV5-1	TRBJ2-3
TGTGCCAGCAGCGCCCCCGGGTCGAACACCGGGGAGCTGTTTTTT	CASSAPGSNTGELFF	.	.	TRBV9	TRBJ2-2
TGTGCCAGCAGCCATCAGGCGGGCTACCAGAAATCGTACGAGCAGTACTTC	CASSHQAGYQKSYEQYF	.	.	TRBV5-6	TRBJ2-7
TGTGCCAGCAGTGAATCAGGGTTGGGCTACACCTTC	CASSESGLGYTF	.	.	TRBV25-1	TRBJ1-2
TGTGCCAGTAGTAGCCGGGACAGGGGGTTCGGGGAGCTGTTTTTT	CASSSRDRGFGELFF	TRBD1	.	TRBV19	TRBJ2-2
TGTGCCAGCAGTTTAGGGACAGGGACAGATACGCAGTATTTT	CASSLGTGTDTQYF	TRBD1	.	TRBV27	TRBJ2-3
TGTGCCTGGAGTGTTGGTCAGGGGACAACTAGCAATCAGCCCCAGCATTTT	CAWSVGQGTTSNQPQHF	.	.	TRBV30	TRBJ1-5
TGTGCCAGCAGTTTCCGGGGACTGCACACAGATACGCAGTATTTT	CASSFRGLHTDTQYF	.	.	TRBV27	TRBJ2-3
TGTGCCAGCAGTTTAGACGGGGACAATGAGCAGTTCTTC	CASSLDGDNEQFF	.	once	TRBV7-2	TRBJ2-1
TGCGCCAGCAGAACGACTAGCGGATCCTACGAGCAGTACTTC	CASRTTSGSYEQYF	TRBD2	.	TRBV5-1	TRBJ2-7
TGTGCCAGCTTACCGGGTTTATACCACACTGAAGCTTTCTTT	CASLPGLYHTEAFF	.	.	TRBV11-1	TRBJ1-1
TGTGCCACCTTAGATTCGAACACCGGGGAGCTGTTTTTT	CATLDSNTGELFF	.	.	TRBV28	TRBJ2-2
TGCAGTGCTAGACAGGTCTATGGCTACACCTTC	CSARQVYGYTF	.	.	TRBV20-1	TRBJ1-2
TGTGCCAGCAGCTTAGTCCGGGACAGGGGGAGCGAGCAGTACTTC	CASSLVRDRGSEQYF	TRBD1	.	TRBV7-8	TRBJ2-7
TGCGCCAGCAGCCAAGATACCCTCGGGACAGGCCCAACTAATGAAAAACTGTTTTTT	CASSQDTLGTGPTNEKLFF	TRBD1	once	TRBV4-1	TRBJ1-4
TGTGCCTGGAGTGTACGGAGACGGTTCGACGAGCAGTACTTC	CAWSVRRRFDEQYF	.	.	TRBV30	TRBJ2-7
TGTGCCAGCAGTTCCGAGGATAGCGGGGGGGCGGGTTATCGCACAGATACGCAGTATTTT	CASSSEDSGGAGYRTDTQYF	TRBD2	.	TRBV28	TRBJ2-3
TGCGCCAGCAGCCAAGAAAGCGGGGGGCCCTACGAGCAGTACTTC	CASSQESGGPYEQYF	TRBD2	.	TRBV4-3	TRBJ2-7
TGTGCCAGCAGCAATCCCCTTTGGGGGGGCCCACCTGGGGCCAACGTCCTGACTTTC	CASSNPLWGGPPGANVLTF	.	.	TRBV7-9	TRBJ2-6
TGTGCCAGCAGCGTAGGGAGTAACTATGGCTACACCTTC	CASSVGSNYGYTF	.	.	TRBV9	TRBJ1-2
TGCAGCGCCCAAGGGACTACTAGCACAGATACGCAGTATTTT	CSAQGTTSTDTQYF	TRBD2	.	TRBV29-1	TRBJ2-3
TGTGCCAGCAGCGGCCGGGGGGGCCTTTCCAACGAGCAGTACTTC	CASSGRGGLSNEQYF	TRBD2	once	TRBV9	TRBJ2-7
TGCGCCAGCAGCCAGGACAGGCTGGGCGAGCAGTACTTC	CASSQDRLGEQYF	TRBD1	few	TRBV5-1	TRBJ2-7
TGTGCCAGTAGTATAGAACGGGGGTTTCCCAATCAGCCCCAGCATTTT	CASSIERGFPNQPQHF	.	.	TRBV19	TRBJ1-5
TGTGCCAGCAGCCCTGGGACTAGCGGGGTCAGCACAGATACGCAGTATTTT	CASSPGTSGVSTDTQYF	TRBD2	.	TRBV7-9	TRBJ2-3
TGTGCCATCAGTGTGACAGGAATTAGTGAAAAACTGTTTTTT	CAISVTGISEKLFF	.	.	TRBV10-3	TRBJ1-4
TGTGCCAGCAGTCTCCCCCTCCATGAGCAGTTCTTC	CASSLPLHEQFF	.	.	TRBV28	TRBJ2-1
TGTGCCAGCAGCGTAGGAAGGGAGGGCTCCTACGAGCAGTACTTC	CASSVGREGSYEQYF	TRBD2	.	TRBV9	TRBJ2-7
TGTGCCAGCAGCGTAGACGGCACCGGGGAGCTGTTTTTT	CASSVDGTGELFF	.	.	TRBV9	TRBJ2-2
TGTGCCAGTAGTATGTACAGGGATGACAATCAGCCCCAGCATTTT	CASSMYRDDNQPQHF	.	once	TRBV19	TRBJ1-5
TGTGCCAGCACCAAGCGACAGGCCCCAGATACGCAGTATTTT	CASTKRQAPDTQYF	.	.	TRBV7-2	TRBJ2-3
TGTGCCAGCAGCTTAACAGGGGGTAGCACAGATACGCAGTATTTT	CASSLTGGSTDTQYF	TRBD1	.	TRBV13	TRBJ2-3
TGTGCCAGCTCACGGAGTGACGGCACCGGGGAGCTGTTTTTT	CASSRSDGTGELFF	.	.	TRBV18	TRBJ2-2
TGTGCCAGCAGTTCCCCGGACAGGGCCGGGCCCCAGCATTTT	CASSSPDRAGPQHF	TRBD1	.	TRBV6-5	TRBJ1-5
TGTGCCAGCCCGGGGGGCATGAACACTGAAGCTTTCTTT	CASPGGMNTEAFF	.	.	TRBV6-1	TRBJ1-1